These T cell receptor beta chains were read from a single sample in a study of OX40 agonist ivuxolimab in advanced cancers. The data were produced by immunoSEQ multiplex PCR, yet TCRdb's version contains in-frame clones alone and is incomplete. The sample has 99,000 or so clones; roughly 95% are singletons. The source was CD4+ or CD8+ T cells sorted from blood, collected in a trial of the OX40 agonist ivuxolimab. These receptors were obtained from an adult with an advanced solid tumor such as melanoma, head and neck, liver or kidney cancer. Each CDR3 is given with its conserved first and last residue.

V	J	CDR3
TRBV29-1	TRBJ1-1	CSVAPGHPNTEAFF
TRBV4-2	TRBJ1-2	CASSHYRAINYGYTF
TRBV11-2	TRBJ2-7	CASSLGLAGTSREQYF
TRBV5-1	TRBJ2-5	CASSPQLAGGPAGQYF
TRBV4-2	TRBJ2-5	CASSGRETQYF
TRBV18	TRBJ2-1	CASSPALYNEQFF
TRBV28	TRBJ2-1	CASSSPAGQSNEQFF
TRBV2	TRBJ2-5	CASRRALETQYF
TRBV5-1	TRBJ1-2	CASSTSDSSGYTF
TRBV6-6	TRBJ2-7	CASSRGTSGSYEQYF
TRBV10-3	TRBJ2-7	CAIRPGGVSSYEQYF
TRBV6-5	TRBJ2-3	CASRRDRASDTQYF
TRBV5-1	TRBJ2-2	CASSQDRGDTGELFF
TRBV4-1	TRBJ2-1	CASSQEGRTSGRRSYNEQFF
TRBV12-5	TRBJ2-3	CASGLPNTDTQYF
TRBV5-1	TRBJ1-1	CATHLDGGMNTEAFF
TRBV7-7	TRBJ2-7	CASSPGPEGGSYEQYF
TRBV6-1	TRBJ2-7	CASSAGGTDSYEQYF
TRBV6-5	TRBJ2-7	CASSYTTGPSYEQYF
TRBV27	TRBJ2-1	CASSLFQGTSGYNEQFF
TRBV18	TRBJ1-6	CASSPPGRRGSPLHF
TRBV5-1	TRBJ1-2	CASSLGYQGNYGYTF
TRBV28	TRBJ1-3	CASRSGPGNTIYF